The present T cell receptor beta chain was sequenced within a study of blood T cell repertoires in COVID-19 (dated by TCRdb to 2018 to 2021). Background for the entire study: Samples from collaborators originated in the United States, Italy and Spain and spanned both the acute and convalescent phases of COVID-19. The material from the prospective study consisted of cDNA or gDNA derived from T cells, B-cell-depleted T cells, or PBMCs. Subjects who had been exposed to COVID-19, were actively infected with it, or had recovered from it provided the deeply sampled blood TCRbeta repertoires that made up the dataset. The repertoires were released in a freely available public database meant as a resource for research on the immune response to SARS-CoV-2. The samples were drawn from the first 160 participants of the ongoing ImmuneRACE study and from some 1,300 subjects provided by 6 global collaborators. A de-identified subject ID, COVID-19 status, age in years and sex were almost always included in the sample metadata. Where available, HLA class I and class II types were taken from metadata supplied by the sample provider and were not determined by assay-based typing.

Including cysteine and phenylalanine, the CDR3 has 13 amino acids. Only the CDR3 portion is preserved as DNA: 39 bases, with reading frame beginning at the first base. The junction shows trimming of 1 base on V and 4 bases on J, plus 11 bases between the germline ends. The germline V gene (reference sequence) yields GTSNPN for CDR1 and SVGIG for CDR2. The immunoSEQ Assay, a bias-controlled multiplex PCR, was used to amplify TCRbeta CDR3 regions from genomic DNA. For the original study's pipeline: The number of nucleated cells in each sample was estimated from the amplification of reference gene primers within the assay. To quantify the absolute abundance of each unique TCRbeta CDR3 rearrangement, sequence reads were collapsed and filtered. Productive Simpson clonality was computed per sample as the square root of Simpson's diversity index over productive rearrangements. Held by TCRdb, this immuneACCESS table contains in-frame sequences only and omits some clones. Under half of the omission traces to an unresolved V gene where checked; the cause of the rest is unknown. The V and J calls and clone size are taken from that table; D and trimming were inferred from the DNA. This sample gives a few hundred thousand clones in total; over 75% of them show up just once. Of the sample, 6.5% to 8% is held by the ten largest clones.

A single count supports this clone. Its target antigen remains unknown. No much larger clone is present one base from it, and per-base qualities are unavailable. Beyond this particular receptor, the publication reports: The amount of clinical and demographic metadata varied by source and participant and was provided uncurated.

In Seattle, one collaborating source enrolled patients while the infection was active and tracked those patients longitudinally over the course of disease. Each collaborating institution followed its own protocols to collect whole blood in K2EDTA tubes. For TCRbeta analysis, collaborator samples were shipped as frozen whole blood, as isolated PBMCs, or as DNA extracted from either sample type. This receptor chain uses TRBV30 and TRBJ2-7; a tentative D call is TRBD1 (5 bases match). This TCR was sampled from a woman aged 25 to 39 with COVID-19, enrolled during active disease. Sequenced: peripheral blood. The CDR3 loop reads CAWSDTGLYEQYF. The bases read TGTGCCTGGAGTGACACAGGATTGTACGAGCAGTACTTC.